This T cell receptor (beta chain) comes out of a study of T cell responses to AZD1222 COVID-19 vaccine. Profiled with immunoSEQ multiplex PCR; TCRdb holds only in-frame clones, not every one. Here the sample spans 90,000 to 120,000 clones, about nine tenths being singletons. With 3 bases removed from V and 8 bases from J, the gap between germline ends came to 14 bases. Germline CDR1 and CDR2: MGHRA and YSYEKL. The CDR3 is 14 amino acids. This specimen consisted of peripheral blood, obtained on day 0 of AZD1222 vaccination. The rearrangement links TRBV4-1 to TRBJ2-1, with D possibly matching TRBD2 (6 bases). The sequence derives from an adult in good health. The CDR3 DNA reads as TGCGCCAGCAGCCACTATAGCGGCAGGGATGAGCAGTTCTTC. This codes for CASSHYSGRDEQFF.